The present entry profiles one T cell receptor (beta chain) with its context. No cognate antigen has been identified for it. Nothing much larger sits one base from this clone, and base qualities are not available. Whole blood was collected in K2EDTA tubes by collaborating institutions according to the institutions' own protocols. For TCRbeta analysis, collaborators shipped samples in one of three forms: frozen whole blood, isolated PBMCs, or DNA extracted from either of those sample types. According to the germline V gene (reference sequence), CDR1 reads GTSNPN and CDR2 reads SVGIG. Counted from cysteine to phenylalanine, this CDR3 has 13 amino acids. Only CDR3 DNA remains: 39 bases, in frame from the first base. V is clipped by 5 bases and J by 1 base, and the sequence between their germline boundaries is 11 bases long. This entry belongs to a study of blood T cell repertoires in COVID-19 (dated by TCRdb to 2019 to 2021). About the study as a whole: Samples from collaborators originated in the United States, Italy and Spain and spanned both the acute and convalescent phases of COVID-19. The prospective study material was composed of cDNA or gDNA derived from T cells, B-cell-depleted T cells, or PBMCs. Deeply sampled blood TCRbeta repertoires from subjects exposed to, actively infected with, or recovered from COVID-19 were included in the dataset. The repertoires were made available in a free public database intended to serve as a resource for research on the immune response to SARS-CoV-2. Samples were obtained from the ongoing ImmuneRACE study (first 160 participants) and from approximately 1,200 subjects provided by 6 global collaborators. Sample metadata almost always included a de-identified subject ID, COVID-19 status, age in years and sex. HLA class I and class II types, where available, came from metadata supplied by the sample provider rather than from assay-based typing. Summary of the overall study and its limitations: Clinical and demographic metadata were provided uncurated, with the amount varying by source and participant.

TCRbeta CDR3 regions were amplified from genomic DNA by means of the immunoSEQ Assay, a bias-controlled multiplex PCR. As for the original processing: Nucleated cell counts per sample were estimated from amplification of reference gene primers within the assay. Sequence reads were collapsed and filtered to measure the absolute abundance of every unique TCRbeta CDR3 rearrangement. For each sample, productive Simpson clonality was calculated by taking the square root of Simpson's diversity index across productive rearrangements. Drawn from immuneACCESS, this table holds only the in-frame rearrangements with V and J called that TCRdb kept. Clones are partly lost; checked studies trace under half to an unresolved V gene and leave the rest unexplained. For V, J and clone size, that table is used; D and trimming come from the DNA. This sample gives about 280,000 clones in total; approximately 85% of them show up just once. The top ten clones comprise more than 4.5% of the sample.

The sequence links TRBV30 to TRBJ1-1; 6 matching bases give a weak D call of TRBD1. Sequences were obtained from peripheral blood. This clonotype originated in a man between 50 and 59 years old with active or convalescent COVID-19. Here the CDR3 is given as CAWLQGSNTEAFF. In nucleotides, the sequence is TGTGCCTGGTTACAGGGCTCGAACACTGAAGCTTTCTTT.